Reported below is one T cell receptor (beta chain). No cognate antigen has been identified for it. The sample holds no much larger clone one base away, and base qualities are not on file. This sample is part of a study of cytomegalovirus exposure and HLA in healthy donors (dated by TCRdb to 2016 to 2017). With respect to the entire study: According to an earlier analysis of around 600 of the donors, some 180 million T cells yielded 117 million unique TCR beta sequences and 276 Gb of sequence data. An early release covering roughly 640 HLA-typed donors comprised 250 to 350 gigabases of sequencing data and around 86 million unique TCR sequences. The genetic ancestry cluster associated with self-reported Caucasian donors included around four fifths of the 398 genotyped donors. The study aimed to test whether cataloging public T cell receptors could reveal signatures of past pathogen exposure. The study used immunosequencing to profile the T cell repertoires of more than 650 subjects and linked those repertoires to cytomegalovirus serostatus. Besides the first cohort of roughly 640 subjects, a separate validation cohort made up of 95 to 150 different subjects was used. To predict cytomegalovirus infection status, the study brought together high-throughput TCR immunosequencing, statistical association of individual TCRs with disease status, and machine learning. To study patterns of TCR occurrence, a later analysis re-analyzed previously published TCR beta repertoires from 500 to 850 donors and added high-resolution HLA genotyping. Rather than drawing on any new phenotypic data, the later analysis identified candidate immune exposures from TCR beta sequences and the way those sequences occurred across donors. In an earlier analysis of a few hundred of the donors, high-throughput TCR beta sequencing was used to judge whether each TCR beta V gene segment behaved as functional or pseudogenic. Donor age, sex, ethnicity and CMV serostatus were collected together with the repertoire data. In a later genetic analysis, genome-wide SNP genotypes for about 55% of the roughly 670 donors were used, and that subset was treated as a discovery cohort. Every discovery cohort repertoire had been produced on one sequencing platform. Both class I and class II loci were covered by HLA typing, at four-digit resolution. The number of donors typed differed by locus, with about 629-640 for A, B, C, DRB1 and DQB1, roughly 520 for DQA1, over 600 for DPA1, and over 400 for DPB1. Roughly 5 DR-DQ haplotypes were treated as single units for association and clustering because of strong linkage in the cohort. On average, about 240,000 unique TCR beta nucleotide sequences were sequenced per donor among 398 genotyped donors of the cohort, with 15% to 20% of those sequences being non-productive. Results the study describes overall, beyond this receptor: The classifier was reported to diagnose cytomegalovirus status with high specificity and sensitivity in both the original cohort and the validation cohort. Correlated functional status among segregating V segments might be attributable to linkage disequilibrium, but an unknown experimental factor could not be ruled out. In a later analysis, most CMV-associated TCR beta chains were found to appear HLA-restricted, with HLA associations seemingly driven largely by CMV exposure. Immune exposure information for the cohort was limited to CMV serostatus. A further reported finding was that TCR beta sequences accurately predicted the HLA-A and HLA-B alleles for most subjects in the first cohort. While some public TCRs were present in many individuals, most TCR sequences turned up only very rarely across donors. A cluster of highly shared sequence variants was judged likely to represent a technical artifact of the sequencing pipeline. In a later analysis, the rate of TCR association differed among HLA loci, with DRB1 alleles having the most associated TCRs and HLA-C alleles having the fewest. According to the authors, the approach could potentially be generalized to other disease states and immunological phenotypes. At a false discovery rate of 0.05, a later analysis linked under 20,000 TCR beta sequences to specific HLA alleles. According to a later genetic analysis, donors in an Asian-associated ancestry cluster had fewer N-insertions in productive TCRs than the roughly 670-donor mean. The 87-base-pair reads could not distinguish some IMGT-functional V segments, including TRBV6-2 and TRBV6-3, so those segments were excluded. In this cohort, only TCR beta chains were sequenced, and detectable features were limited by the absence of alpha or paired-chain data. A total of 150 or so TCR beta chains were listed by the study as associated with cytomegalovirus. A later analysis reported that several top co-occurrence clusters appeared linked to parvovirus B19, influenza, CMV and Epstein-Barr virus. Because HLA typing was missing for some donors at each locus, association tests included only the typed subset. In an earlier analysis of 500 to 650 of the donors, most TCR beta V segments appeared in productive rearrangements about 87% or about 30% of the time, broadly matching IMGT annotations. A later analysis found that HLA-associated TCR beta chains were more clonally expanded and had lower generation probabilities than equally common non-associated chains. A later genetic analysis associated a missense DCLRE1C variant with V-gene and J-gene trimming of TCR beta chains, and an independent cohort replicated the association. Three of the identified cytomegalovirus-associated TCR beta chains were confirmed in vitro to be specific for cytomegalovirus antigens. Strong co-occurrence of HLA alleles, especially DR and DQ, made assigning TCR associations to individual alleles difficult. Over 15 rarely observed V segments, including chromosome 9 orphons, were excluded from the earlier analysis of approximately 500 of the donors because counts were too low. Presence/absence analyses assumed roughly uniform sequencing depth across donors, an assumption that may not hold.

The library was produced with the immunoSEQ multiplex PCR assay. For the multiplex PCR, a mixture combining 60 forward primers for TCR Vbeta segments and 13 reverse primers for TCR Jbeta segments was used. Amplification of the CDR3 region of rearranged TCR beta genes was performed with a multiplex PCR assay on genomic DNA. Amplified TCR beta libraries were sequenced as 87-base-pair reads on the Illumina HiSeq System. The original methods were these. In a later analysis, roughly 80 million unique TCR beta chains were counted across the roughly 670 repertoires, and roughly 11 million of these chains were shared by at least two donors. Raw reads were error-corrected and collapsed into unique sequences with a nearest-neighbor algorithm that merged closely related sequences to remove PCR and sequencing errors. Alignment of CDR3 sequences to IMGT reference sequences was used to assign V, D and J gene segments. For a sequence to be retained, a match of at least six nucleotides was required to both a V gene segment and a J gene segment. A rearrangement was called productive if the CDR3 had no stop codons and remained in frame with V and J, and every other rearrangement was called non-productive. CDR3 was defined by IMGT convention, running from the second conserved V-encoded cysteine to the conserved J-encoded phenylalanine. Sequences without an unambiguous match to a single V gene segment were excluded from the earlier analysis of approximately 560 of the donors. An earlier analysis of approximately 590 of the donors called V segments functional above 56.7% productive rearrangements and segregating when the between-donor standard deviation exceeded 5%. A statistical classification framework was built to diagnose cytomegalovirus status from the catalog of TCR beta chain sequences. A later analysis assigned V and J genes by comparing TCR nucleotide sequences with IMGT/GENE-DB human TR gene sequences. Using the TCRdist pipeline, a later analysis assigned CDR3 sequences along with most-parsimonious VDJ recombination scenarios. A later analysis defined each TCR beta chain by its CDR3 amino acid sequence plus V-gene family, and excluded reads lacking a unique V-gene family. As a way to deal with suspected cross-contamination and a sequencing artifact, a later analysis dropped hundreds of nucleotide sequences that were highly shared and had low generation probability. For each public chain, a later analysis derived a clonal expansion index from normalized ranks of inferred template counts within each repertoire. In a later analysis, generation probabilities were computed with a VDJ recombination model fitted to out-of-frame rearrangements, and the resulting probabilities were checked against IGoR. In a later analysis, hypergeometric tests were used to score TCR-TCR, TCR-HLA and TCR-CMV co-occurrence, with a repertoire-size bias correction applied to TCR pairs. A later analysis estimated false discovery rates by permuting HLA or CMV assignments 20 times. In a later analysis, co-occurring TCRs were grouped using DBSCAN, with TCRdist sequence similarity added in when clustering inside HLA-allele-positive subsets. Repertoires with fewer than 30,000 or more than 120,000 public chains, plus five repertoires with anomalous nucleotide sharing, were excluded from co-occurrence clustering. In its TCRdb copy, this immuneACCESS table keeps in-frame sequences only and misses some clones. Where compared with another copy, unresolved V genes explain less than half of these, and the others have no known cause. From that table come the V and J calls and clone size; the DNA was used to work out D and trimming. The sample table lists about 130,000 clones, about 85% of them with a count of one. Clones ranked in the top ten supply around 1.7% of the sample.

From the cysteine through the phenylalanine, the CDR3 covers 15 amino acids. Only the CDR3 DNA stays, 45 bases, in frame from base 1. V is cut back by 6 bases and J by 9 bases, with 14 bases in the junction unmatched. CDR1 and CDR2 (MNHEY, SVGAGI) derive from the germline V gene. The cohort was made up of hundreds of healthy bone marrow donors. At the time of sampling, all cohort members were nominally healthy, though unrecorded immune exposures were likely present. The donor was CMV seronegative and was included in the group of a few hundred seronegative cohort members. A peripheral blood sample was collected from each donor, and TCR beta sequencing was performed on peripheral blood mononuclear cells. The Qiagen DNeasy Blood Extraction Kit was used to extract genomic DNA from the blood cell samples.

The chain couples TRBV6-5 to TRBJ2-1; 7 of the junction bases match TRBD2. The source of this sequence is a boy younger than 18 in good health and CMV-seronegative. The sequenced material came from PBMCs. The nucleotide sequence reads as follows: TGTGCCAGCAGACCCCTAGCGTCCCCGGGGGGTGAGCAGTTCTTC. The resulting protein is CASRPLASPGGEQFF.